These 25 T cell receptor beta chains were all obtained from the same sample, sequenced in a study. Each CDR3 protein is one row after TCRdb ran MiXCR on the 5' RACE reads. The top ten hold roughly 2% of the sample, which has roughly 56,000 distinct CDR3 sequences, 25% to 30% seen once. Sample: tumor-infiltrating naive CD4+ T cells sorted from the breast tumor. Stated subset: naive CD4+ T cells, CD4+CD45RA+CD25-. The receptors shown here come from a female donor with breast cancer.

This clonotype was counted only a few times. This chain joins TRBV12-3 or TRBV12-4 and TRBJ1-1, with 11 bases lining up with TRBD1. The junction had 13 bases not matched to a gene; V was cut back by 10 bases and J by 3 bases. This CDR3 is built from 16 residues. In DNA, the CDR3 is TGTGCCACGAGCGGGGGACAGGGGGTTTGGGACACTGAAGCTTTCTTT. As protein: CATSGGQGVWDTEAFF.

This clonotype was seen ten or more times. The J gene is TRBJ2-2, the V gene TRBV5-1; 13 bases map to TRBD2. Trimming removed 4 bases from V and 1 base from J; junction bases left unmatched: 7. CDR1 is SGHRS and CDR2 is YFSETQ in the germline V gene. The CDR3 has 18 residues. The CDR3 sequence: CASSHRTSGRMNTGELFF. CDR3 in DNA: TGCGCCAGCAGCCACCGGACTAGCGGGAGAATGAACACCGGGGAGCTGTTTTTT.

This clonotype was seen once. The chain couples TRBV25-1 to TRBJ1-6, with no clear D. The CDR3 extends over 12 amino acids. Trimming stripped 3 bases from V and 12 bases from J, with 9 bases between. Germline CDR1 is MGHDK and CDR2 is SYGVNS. The CDR3, as DNA: TGTGCCAGCAGTGATTACGGGAAACCCCTCCACTTT. This encodes CASSDYGKPLHF.

V is TRBV20-1 and J is TRBJ2-3; D is ambiguous. Germline lookup yields CDR1 DFQATT and CDR2 SNEGSKA (reference sequence). V was shortened by 6 bases and J by 1 base, with 11 bases between the two germline ends. This CDR3 comprises 13 residues. CDR3: CSALHGGTDTQYF. The CDR3, as DNA: TGCAGTGCCCTACACGGAGGCACAGATACGCAGTATTTT.

This clonotype was seen a few times. CDR3 DNA: TGCGCCAGCAGCGCTAACGGAAACTATGGCTACACCTTC. Protein product: CASSANGNYGYTF. The chain joins TRBV5-1 to TRBJ1-2; D is uncertain. The CDR3 has 13 residues. Trimming took 4 bases from V and 2 from J, leaving 9 bases between them. Germline CDR1 reads SGHRS; CDR2 reads YFSETQ.

This clonotype turned up a few times. V and J are TRBV4-2 and TRBJ2-1; D is possibly TRBD2 (6 bases). V lost 4 bases to trimming and J lost 2 bases, with 18 bases between them. CDR1 and CDR2 from the germline V gene are LGHNA and YNFKEQ. The CDR3 is 17 amino acids. For the CDR3, the DNA is TGTGCCAGCAGCCCCTATACTAGCCCGGGGACCTACAATGAGCAGTTCTTC. It yields the protein CASSPYTSPGTYNEQFF.

This rearrangement joins TRBV4-2 to TRBJ1-6; 8 bases agree with TRBD1. V lost 4 bases and J lost 7; bases outside the gene matches: 3. The germline CDR1 and CDR2 sequences are LGHNA and YNFKEQ. This CDR3 has 14 amino acids. The CDR3 nucleotides are TGTGCCAGCAGCCGGGGACAGGAGAATTCACCCCTCCACTTT. Amino acids: CASSRGQENSPLHF.

This clonotype was counted once. Compared with germline, one end of the junction differs, possibly owing to a read error. The V gene is TRBV4-2, the J gene TRBJ2-5; weak D call: TRBD2 (5 bases). Germline V gene lookup returns CDR1 LGHNA and CDR2 YNFKEQ. CDR3 length: 15 residues. This CDR3 reads CAGSQRAEDLGTQYF. CDR3 nucleotides: TGTGCCGGCAGCCAACGCGCGGAGGATTTAGGGACCCAGTACTTC.

Comment on this clonotype: One end of the junction is discordant with germline, which a read error may explain. V usage is TRBV5-8 and J usage is TRBJ1-3; 11 bases match TRBD1. Germline V gene lookup returns CDR1 SGHTS and CDR2 YDEGEE. The CDR3 extends over 15 amino acids. The DNA for the CDR3 is TGTGCCAGCAGCCCGGACAGGGGGCCTGGAAACACCATGTATTTT. This codes for CASSPDRGPGNTMYF. Filled out from reference TRBV5-8 and TRBJ1-3, the complete variable domain reads EAGVTQSPTHLIKTRGQQATLRCSPISGHTSVYWYQQALGLGLQFLLWYDEGEERNRGNFPPRFSGRQFPNYSSELNVNALELEDSALYLCASSPDRGPGNTMYFGEGSWLTVV.

There are many counts of this clonotype. The CDR3 nucleotides are TGCAGCGTGATCGATACAGGGATACAAGAGACCCAGTACTTC. Translating it yields CSVIDTGIQETQYF. The chain carries TRBV29-1 and TRBJ2-5; a possible D gene is TRBD1 (6 bases). Trimming stripped 6 bases from V and 2 bases from J, with 16 bases between. The CDR3 spans 14 residues. Per germline, CDR1 SQVTM and CDR2 ANQGSEA.

This clonotype turned up a few times. The rearrangement uses TRBV5-5 and TRBJ2-3; 9 bases fit TRBD1. V was clipped by 2 bases and J by 2 bases; unmatched bases: 3. The CDR3 covers 15 residues. Germline CDR1 reads SGHKS; CDR2 reads YYEKEE (reference sequence). Here the CDR3 reads CASSFNRGLTDTQYF. The CDR3, as DNA: TGTGCCAGCAGCTTCAACAGGGGGCTCACAGATACGCAGTATTTT.

V and J are TRBV20-1 and TRBJ1-2; 12 bases are a match to TRBD1. With 4 bases clipped from V and 6 bases from J, the junction kept 6 bases outside the gene matches. There are 14 residues in the CDR3. Germline-derived CDR1 and CDR2 are DFQATT and SNEGSKA (reference sequence). The CDR3 loop reads CSATTGTGGDGYTF. CDR3 bases: TGCAGTGCTACGACCGGGACAGGGGGCGATGGCTACACCTTC.

The rearrangement uses TRBV6-1 and TRBJ2-5; D is ambiguous. V was shortened by 1 base and J by 2 bases, with 11 bases between the two germline ends. Germline V gives CDR1 MNHNS, CDR2 SASEGT. The CDR3 runs 15 residues. CDR3 in DNA: TGTGCCAGCAGTGAAGTTTTTATGGGTCAAGAGACCCAGTACTTC. The encoded protein is CASSEVFMGQETQYF.

This rearrangement joins TRBV12-3 or TRBV12-4 to TRBJ1-2; D perhaps matches TRBD1 (6 bases). The CDR3 is 19 residues long. The V gene lost 4 bases and the J gene lost 0 bases, with 24 bases spanning the gap. CDR3 loop: CASSSTRGLRIRSNYGYTF. The DNA for the CDR3 is TGTGCCAGCAGTTCAACCAGGGGACTACGGATTCGTTCTAACTATGGCTACACCTTC.

The gene calls are TRBV30 and TRBJ2-5; 8 bases are a match to TRBD2. The CDR3 spans 14 residues. Germline CDR1 and CDR2: GTSNPN and SVGIG (reference sequence). Trimming removed 3 bases from V and 4 bases from J; junction bases left unmatched: 7. This CDR3 is CAWRTGGPRETQYF. The CDR3 DNA reads as TGTGCCTGGAGGACGGGAGGGCCGAGAGAGACCCAGTACTTC.

Many counts were recorded for this clonotype. The genes are TRBV7-9 and TRBJ2-1; 10 nucleotides align to TRBD2. Trimming at V came to 6 bases and at J to 0 bases, leaving 11 bases not matched to a gene. Germline-derived CDR1 and CDR2 are SEHNR and FQNEAQ (reference sequence). The CDR3 has 18 amino acids. The CDR3 nucleotides read TGTGCCAGCAGTGACAGCGGGGGGGCCGGGGGCTCCTACAATGAGCAGTTCTTC. It specifies CASSDSGGAGGSYNEQFF.

This clonotype was counted a few times. This chain uses TRBV20-1 with TRBJ1-1; D is ambiguous. The germline CDR1 and CDR2 sequences are DFQATT and SNEGSKA (reference sequence). V lost 2 bases and J lost 1, with 5 bases in between. This CDR3 has 12 amino acids. This CDR3 reads CSARRGNTEAFF. CDR3 bases: TGCAGTGCTAGACGCGGGAACACTGAAGCTTTCTTT.

The chain employs TRBV5-1 and TRBJ2-5; D is uncertain. Trimming stripped 0 bases from V and 2 bases from J, with 5 bases between. The CDR3 is 13 residues long. The germline V gene has CDR1 SGHRS and CDR2 YFSETQ. The CDR3: CASSLVRQETQYF. CDR3 nucleotides: TGCGCCAGCAGCTTGGTACGGCAAGAGACCCAGTACTTC.

The chain uses TRBV5-1 and TRBJ1-1; 8 bases match TRBD1. CDR3 length equals 14 residues. V lost 4 bases to trimming and J lost 8 bases; unmatched junction nucleotides: 10. Looked up from germline, CDR1 is SGHRS and CDR2 is YFSETQ. The CDR3 region has the DNA TGCGCCAGCAGCCAACCCGGGACAGGTGACGAAGCTTTCTTT. This sequence encodes CASSQPGTGDEAFF.

This clonotype was observed at least ten times. The chain carries TRBV20-1 and TRBJ2-5, with D perhaps matching TRBD2 (6 bases). CDR1 is DFQATT and CDR2 is SNEGSKA in the germline V gene (reference sequence). This CDR3 is built from 13 residues. Trimming shortened V by 0 bases and J by 8 bases, and 13 bases separated the two germline ends. The CDR3 here is CSARDTSRPTQYF. The CDR3 DNA follows: TGCAGTGCTAGAGATACTAGCCGTCCCACCCAGTACTTC.

The J gene is TRBJ2-7, the V gene TRBV9, with 8 nucleotides matching TRBD2. J lost 4 bases, V lost 4 bases, and 10 bases had no gene match. Per germline, CDR1 SGDLS and CDR2 YYNGEE. The CDR3 extends over 15 amino acids. CDR3 in amino acids: CASSFRGGGMYEQYF. The CDR3 DNA sequence: TGTGCCAGCAGCTTCCGGGGGGGAGGGATGTACGAGCAGTACTTC.

This clonotype was counted only a few times. This rearrangement joins TRBV11-2 to TRBJ1-2; the D gene is possibly TRBD1 (5 bases). CDR3 size: 13 residues. Trimming stripped 5 bases from V and 7 bases from J, with 14 bases between. The germline V gene has CDR1 SGHAT and CDR2 FQNNGV. The CDR3 reads CASSPRVVGGYTF. In DNA form, the CDR3 reads TGTGCCAGCAGCCCCAGGGTCGTGGGTGGCTACACCTTC.

As for this clonotype: Sequence at one end of the junction differs from germline and may be a read error. This rearrangement joins TRBV7-9 to TRBJ1-1; 7 nucleotides line up with TRBD1. CDR1 and CDR2 (germline): SEHNR, FQNEAQ (reference sequence). The CDR3 runs to 14 residues. This CDR3 is CTSSSMGQSTEAFF. In nucleotides, the CDR3 is TGTACCAGCAGCTCAATGGGACAGTCCACTGAAGCTTTCTTT. The whole variable domain, filled in from reference TRBV7-9 and TRBJ1-1, reads DTGVSQNPRHKITKRGQNVTFRCDPISEHNRLYWYRQTLGQGPEFLTYFQNEAQLEKSRLLSDRFSAERPKGSFSTLEIQRTEQGDSAMYLCTSSSMGQSTEAFFGQGTRLTVV.

This clonotype was recorded once. One junction end does not reproduce the germline sequence, and a read error may be involved. V gene TRBV20-1 combines with J gene TRBJ1-3, with 7 bases fitting TRBD1. The CDR3 has 16 amino acids. The germline CDR1 and CDR2 sequences are DFQATT and SNEGSKA (reference sequence). CDR3 region: CSASSEQGIGGNTKYF. CDR3 coding DNA: TGCAGTGCTAGTAGCGAACAGGGGATAGGTGGAAACACCAAATATTTT.

CDR3 DNA: TGTGCCACCAGTGATATTCTTCTAACCAACGATGAGCAGTTCTTC. It specifies CATSDILLTNDEQFF. V and J are TRBV24-1 and TRBJ2-1; D uncertain. V lost 3 bases and J 8 bases, leaving 16 bases between the germline ends. Germline CDR1 is KGHDR and CDR2 is SFDVKD. The CDR3 extends over 15 amino acids.